This T cell receptor beta chain was sequenced for a study of cytomegalovirus exposure and HLA in healthy donors. The CDR3 length is 16 residues. V shed 5 bases and J 5 bases; nucleotides not matched to a gene: 11. Per the germline V gene, CDR1 is SGHTA and CDR2 is FQGNSA. The PCR contained 60 Vbeta and 13 Jbeta primers. Sequencing was performed with immunoSEQ multiplex PCR; in TCRdb, only in-frame clones are kept and a portion is missing. This table has approximately 190,000 clones, approximately 82% appearing once. About this clone: Antigen unknown.

Study observations and caveats: TCR beta V segments were, for the most part, productive about 90% or about 30% of the time in an earlier analysis. CMV serostatus was the only immune exposure information that was available.

V and J are TRBV7-2 and TRBJ1-5; the match to TRBD1 covers 8 bases. Sequenced: PBMCs. This sequence originates from a man aged 35 to 55 in good health and CMV-seropositive. This chain's CDR3 is CASSHSDQGADQPQHF. Written as DNA, the CDR3 is TGTGCCAGCAGCCACAGCGACCAGGGGGCTGATCAGCCCCAGCATTTT.